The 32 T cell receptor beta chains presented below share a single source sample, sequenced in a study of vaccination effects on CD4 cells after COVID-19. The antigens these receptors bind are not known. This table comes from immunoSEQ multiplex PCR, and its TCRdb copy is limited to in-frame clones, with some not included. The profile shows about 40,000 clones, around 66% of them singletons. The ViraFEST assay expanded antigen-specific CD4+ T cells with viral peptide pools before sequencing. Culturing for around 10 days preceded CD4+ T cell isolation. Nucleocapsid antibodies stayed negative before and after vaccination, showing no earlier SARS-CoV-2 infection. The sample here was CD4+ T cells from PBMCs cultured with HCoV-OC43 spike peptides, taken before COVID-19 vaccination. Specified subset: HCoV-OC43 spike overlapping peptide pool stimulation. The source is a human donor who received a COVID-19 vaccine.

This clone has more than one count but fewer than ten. The CDR3 bases are TGTGCCAGCAGCTTAGATGCCAGGGTGAACACTGAAGCTTTCTTT. Translated, it gives CASSLDARVNTEAFF. The chain has TRBV11-2 and TRBJ1-1, with a possible D match to TRBD1 (5 bases). Germline V lookup: CDR1 SGHAT, CDR2 FQNNGV. The CDR3 runs to 15 residues. V lost 0 bases to trimming and J lost 0 bases, with 8 bases between them.

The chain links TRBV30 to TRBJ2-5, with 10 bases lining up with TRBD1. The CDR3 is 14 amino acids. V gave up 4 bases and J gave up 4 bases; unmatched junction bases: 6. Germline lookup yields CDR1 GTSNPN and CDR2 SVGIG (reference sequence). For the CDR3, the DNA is TGTGCCTGGATAAGACAGGGGGCATCAGAGACCCAGTACTTC. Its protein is CAWIRQGASETQYF.

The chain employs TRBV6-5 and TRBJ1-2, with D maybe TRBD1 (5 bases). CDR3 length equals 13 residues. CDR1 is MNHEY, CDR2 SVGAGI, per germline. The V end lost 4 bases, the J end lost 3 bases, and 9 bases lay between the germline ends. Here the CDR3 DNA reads TGTGCCAGCAGTTTCGGCAGGGACTATGGCTACACCTTC. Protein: CASSFGRDYGYTF.

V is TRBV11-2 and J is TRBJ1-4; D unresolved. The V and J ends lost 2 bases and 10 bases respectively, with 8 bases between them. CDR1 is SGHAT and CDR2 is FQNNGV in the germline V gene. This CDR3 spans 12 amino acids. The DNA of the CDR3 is TGTGCCAGCAGCTTAATAACGGGAAAACTGTTTTTT. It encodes CASSLITGKLFF.

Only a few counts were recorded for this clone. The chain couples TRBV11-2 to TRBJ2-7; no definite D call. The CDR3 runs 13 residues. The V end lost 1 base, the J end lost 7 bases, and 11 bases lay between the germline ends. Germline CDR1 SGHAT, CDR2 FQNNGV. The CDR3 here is CASSLVLELEQYF. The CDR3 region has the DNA TGTGCCAGCAGCTTAGTCCTGGAATTGGAGCAGTACTTC.

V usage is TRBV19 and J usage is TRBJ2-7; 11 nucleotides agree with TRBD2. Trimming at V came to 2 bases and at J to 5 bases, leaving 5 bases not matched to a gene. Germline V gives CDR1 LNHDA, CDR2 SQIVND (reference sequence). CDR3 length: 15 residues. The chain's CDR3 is CASSIILAGGDEQYF. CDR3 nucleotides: TGTGCCAGTAGTATAATTCTAGCGGGAGGAGACGAGCAGTACTTC.

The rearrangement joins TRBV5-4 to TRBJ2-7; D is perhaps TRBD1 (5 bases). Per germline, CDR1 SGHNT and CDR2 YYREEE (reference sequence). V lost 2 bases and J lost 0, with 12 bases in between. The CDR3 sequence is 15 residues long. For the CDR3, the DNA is TGTGCCAGCAGCTTAGGGGCCGGGTACTCCTACGAGCAGTACTTC. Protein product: CASSLGAGYSYEQYF.

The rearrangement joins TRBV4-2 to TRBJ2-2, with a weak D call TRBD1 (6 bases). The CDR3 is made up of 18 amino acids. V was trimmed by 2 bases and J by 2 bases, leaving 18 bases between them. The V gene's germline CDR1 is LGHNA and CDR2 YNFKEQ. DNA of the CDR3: TGTGCCAGCAGCCAACTTCCAGGGGTGGTTGGTAACACCGGGGAGCTGTTTTTT. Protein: CASSQLPGVVGNTGELFF.

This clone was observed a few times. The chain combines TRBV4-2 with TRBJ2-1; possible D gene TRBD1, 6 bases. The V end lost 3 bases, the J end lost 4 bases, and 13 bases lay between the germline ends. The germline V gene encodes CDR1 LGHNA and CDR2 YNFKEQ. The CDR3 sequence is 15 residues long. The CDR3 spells CASSQPGHSYNEQFF. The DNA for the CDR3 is TGTGCCAGCAGCCAGCCGGGACACTCATACAATGAGCAGTTCTTC.

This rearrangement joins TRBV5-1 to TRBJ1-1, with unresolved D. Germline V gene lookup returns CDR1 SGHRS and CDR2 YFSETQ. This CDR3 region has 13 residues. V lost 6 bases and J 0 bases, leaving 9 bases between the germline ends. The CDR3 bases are TGCGCCAGCACCGAACAGCTGAACACTGAAGCTTTCTTT. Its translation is CASTEQLNTEAFF.

In DNA form, the CDR3 reads TGCGCCAGCAGCTCGGGACAGGGTTTCTACGAGCAGTACTTC. This gives the protein CASSSGQGFYEQYF. V and J are TRBV5-1 and TRBJ2-7; 9 nucleotides agree with TRBD1. Germline values: CDR1 SGHRS, CDR2 YFSETQ. The CDR3 totals 14 residues. Germline trimming cut 3 bases from V and 3 bases from J; bases unmatched to any gene: 4.

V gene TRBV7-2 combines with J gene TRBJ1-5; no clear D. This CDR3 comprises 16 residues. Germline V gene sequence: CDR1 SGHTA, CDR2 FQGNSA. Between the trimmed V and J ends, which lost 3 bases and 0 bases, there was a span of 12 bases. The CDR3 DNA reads TGTGCCAGCAGCTTCAGAGGGTATACTAGCAATCAGCCCCAGCATTTT. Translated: CASSFRGYTSNQPQHF.

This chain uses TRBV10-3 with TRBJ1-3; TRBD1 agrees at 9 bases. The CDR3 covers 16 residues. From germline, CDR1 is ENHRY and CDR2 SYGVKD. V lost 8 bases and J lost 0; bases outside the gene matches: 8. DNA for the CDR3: TGTGCCATCGGAGGGACAGGGCAGTTCTCTGGAAACACCATATATTTT. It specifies CAIGGTGQFSGNTIYF.

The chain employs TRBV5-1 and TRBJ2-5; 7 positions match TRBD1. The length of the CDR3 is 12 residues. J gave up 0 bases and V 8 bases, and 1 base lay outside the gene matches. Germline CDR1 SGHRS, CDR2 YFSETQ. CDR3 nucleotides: TGCGCCAGTACAGGGGACCAAGAGACCCAGTACTTC. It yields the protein CASTGDQETQYF.

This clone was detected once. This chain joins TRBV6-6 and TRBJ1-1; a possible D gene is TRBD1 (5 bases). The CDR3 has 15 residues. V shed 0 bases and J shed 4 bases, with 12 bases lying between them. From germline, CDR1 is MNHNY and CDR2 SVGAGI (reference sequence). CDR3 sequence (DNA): TGTGCCAGCAGTTACTCGGGGGATAGGGGCACTGAAGCTTTCTTT. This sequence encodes CASSYSGDRGTEAFF.

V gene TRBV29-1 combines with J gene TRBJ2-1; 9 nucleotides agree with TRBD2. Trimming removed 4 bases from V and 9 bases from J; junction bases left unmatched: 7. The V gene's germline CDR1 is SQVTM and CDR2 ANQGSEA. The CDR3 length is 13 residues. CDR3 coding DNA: TGCAGCGTTGCGCGGACTAGCGATGGTGAGCAGTTCTTC. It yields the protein CSVARTSDGEQFF.

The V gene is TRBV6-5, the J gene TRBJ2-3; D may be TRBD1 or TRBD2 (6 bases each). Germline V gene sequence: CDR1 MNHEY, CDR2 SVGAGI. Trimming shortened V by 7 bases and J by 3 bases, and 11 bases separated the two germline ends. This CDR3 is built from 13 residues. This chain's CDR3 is CASKSGATDTQYF. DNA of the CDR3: TGTGCCAGCAAGTCGGGGGCGACAGATACGCAGTATTTT.

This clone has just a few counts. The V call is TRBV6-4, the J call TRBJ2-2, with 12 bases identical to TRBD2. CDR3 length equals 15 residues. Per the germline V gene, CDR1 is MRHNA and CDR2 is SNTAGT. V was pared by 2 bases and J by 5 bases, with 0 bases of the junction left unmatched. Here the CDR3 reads CASSDGTSGTGELFF. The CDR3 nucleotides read TGTGCCAGCAGTGACGGGACTAGCGGGACCGGGGAGCTGTTTTTT.

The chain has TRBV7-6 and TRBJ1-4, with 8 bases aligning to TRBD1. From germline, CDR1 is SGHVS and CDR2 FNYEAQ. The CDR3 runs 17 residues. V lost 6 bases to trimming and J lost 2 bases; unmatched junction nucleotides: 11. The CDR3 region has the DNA TGTGCCAGCAGTTATGAACCCGGACAGGGCACTAATGAAAAACTGTTTTTT. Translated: CASSYEPGQGTNEKLFF.

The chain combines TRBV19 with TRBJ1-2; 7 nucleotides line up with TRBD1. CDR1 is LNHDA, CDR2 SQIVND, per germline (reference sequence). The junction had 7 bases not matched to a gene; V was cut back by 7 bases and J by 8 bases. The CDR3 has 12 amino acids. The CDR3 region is CASNDRVEGYTF. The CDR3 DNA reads TGTGCCAGTAACGACAGGGTTGAGGGCTACACCTTC.

In DNA, the CDR3 is TGTGCCAGCAGGGCGCAGGGTAGTGGCTCCTACGAGCAGTACTTC. Its protein is CASRAQGSGSYEQYF. J is TRBJ2-7 and V is TRBV5-6, with D perhaps matching TRBD1 (5 bases). This CDR3 has 15 residues. Between the trimmed V and J ends, which lost 5 bases and 0 bases, there was a span of 15 bases. Germline CDR1 and CDR2: SGHDT and YYEEEE.

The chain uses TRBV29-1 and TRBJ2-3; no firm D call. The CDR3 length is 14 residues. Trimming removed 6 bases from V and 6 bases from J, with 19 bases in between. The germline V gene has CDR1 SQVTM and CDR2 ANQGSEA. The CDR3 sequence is CSVLYPPLLDTQYF. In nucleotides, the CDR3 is TGCAGCGTCCTATACCCTCCACTTTTGGATACGCAGTATTTT.

DNA of the CDR3: TGTGCCAGCAGCGTAGCTAAGGGGACCCAGTACTTC. Amino acid sequence: CASSVAKGTQYF. This chain links TRBV9 with TRBJ2-5; D ambiguous. In germline, CDR1 is SGDLS, CDR2 YYNGEE. The CDR3 sequence is 12 residues long. With 0 bases removed from V and 7 bases from J, the gap between germline ends came to 7 bases.

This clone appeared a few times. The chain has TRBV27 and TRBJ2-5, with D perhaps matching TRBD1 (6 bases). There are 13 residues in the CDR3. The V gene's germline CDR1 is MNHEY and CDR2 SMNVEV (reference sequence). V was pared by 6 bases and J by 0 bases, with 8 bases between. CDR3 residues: CASRDSYQETQYF. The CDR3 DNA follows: TGTGCCAGCAGGGACAGTTACCAAGAGACCCAGTACTTC.

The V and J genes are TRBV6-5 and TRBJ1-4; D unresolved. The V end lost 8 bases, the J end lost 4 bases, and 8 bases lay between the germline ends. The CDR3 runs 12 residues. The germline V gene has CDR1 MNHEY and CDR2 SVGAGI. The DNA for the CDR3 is TGTGCCAGCGGGCAGAGTAATGAAAAACTGTTTTTT. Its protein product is CASGQSNEKLFF.

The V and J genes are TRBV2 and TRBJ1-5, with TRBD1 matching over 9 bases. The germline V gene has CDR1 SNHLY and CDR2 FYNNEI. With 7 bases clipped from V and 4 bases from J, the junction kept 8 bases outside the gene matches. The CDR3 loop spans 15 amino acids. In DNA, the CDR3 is TGTGCCAGCAAAACGGACAGGGGAAGAAATCAGCCCCAGCATTTT. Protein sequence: CASKTDRGRNQPQHF. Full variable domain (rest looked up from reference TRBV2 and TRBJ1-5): EPEVTQTPSHQVTQMGQEVILRCVPISNHLYFYWYRQILGQKVEFLVSFYNNEISEKSEIFDDQFSVERPDGSNFTLKIRSTKLEDSAMYFCASKTDRGRNQPQHFGDGTRLSIL.

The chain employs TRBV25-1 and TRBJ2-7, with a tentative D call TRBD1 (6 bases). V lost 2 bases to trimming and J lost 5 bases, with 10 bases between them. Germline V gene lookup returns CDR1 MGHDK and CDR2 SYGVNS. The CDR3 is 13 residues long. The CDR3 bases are TGTGCCAGCAGTGAACAGGGGAACCACGAGCAGTACTTC. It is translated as CASSEQGNHEQYF.

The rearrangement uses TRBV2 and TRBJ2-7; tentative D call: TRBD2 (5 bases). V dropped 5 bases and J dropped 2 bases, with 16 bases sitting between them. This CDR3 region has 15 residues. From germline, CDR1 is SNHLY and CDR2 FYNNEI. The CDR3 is CASSRTAPTTYEQYF. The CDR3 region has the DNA TGTGCCAGCAGTAGAACGGCGCCGACTACCTACGAGCAGTACTTC.

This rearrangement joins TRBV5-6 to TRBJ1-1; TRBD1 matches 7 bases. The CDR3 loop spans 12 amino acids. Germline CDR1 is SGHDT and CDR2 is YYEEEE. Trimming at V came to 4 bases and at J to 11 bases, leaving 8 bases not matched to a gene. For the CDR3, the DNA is TGTGCCAGCAGCCGAGACAGGGCCCGGGCTTTCTTT. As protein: CASSRDRARAFF.

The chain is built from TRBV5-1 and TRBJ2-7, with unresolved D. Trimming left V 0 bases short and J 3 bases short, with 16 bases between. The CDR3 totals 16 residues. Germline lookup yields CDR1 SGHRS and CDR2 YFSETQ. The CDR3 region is CASSLVQAGSFYEQYF. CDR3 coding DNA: TGCGCCAGCAGCTTGGTTCAGGCAGGATCATTCTACGAGCAGTACTTC.

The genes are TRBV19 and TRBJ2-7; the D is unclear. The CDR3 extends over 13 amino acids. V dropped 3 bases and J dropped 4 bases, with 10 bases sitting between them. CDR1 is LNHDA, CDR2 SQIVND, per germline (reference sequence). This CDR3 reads CASSMYRFYEQYF. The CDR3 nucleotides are TGTGCCAGTAGTATGTACAGATTTTACGAGCAGTACTTC.

CDR3 DNA sequence: TGTGCCTGGAGTGGGGGGCGGTTCTCCTATAATTCACCCCTCCACTTT. Amino acids: CAWSGGRFSYNSPLHF. The chain joins TRBV30 to TRBJ1-6, with D possibly TRBD1 on 6 matching bases. This CDR3 is built from 16 residues. Germline CDR1 and CDR2: GTSNPN and SVGIG (reference sequence). V lost 1 base and J 0 bases, leaving 10 bases between the germline ends.